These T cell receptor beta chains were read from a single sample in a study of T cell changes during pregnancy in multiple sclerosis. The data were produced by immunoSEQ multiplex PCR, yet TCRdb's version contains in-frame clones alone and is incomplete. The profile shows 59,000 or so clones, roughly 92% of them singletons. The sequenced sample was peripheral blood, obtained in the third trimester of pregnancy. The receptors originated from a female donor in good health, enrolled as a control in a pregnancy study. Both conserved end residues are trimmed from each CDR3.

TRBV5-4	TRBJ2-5	ASSTGQGQETQY
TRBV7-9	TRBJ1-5	ASSPLGGRNQPQH
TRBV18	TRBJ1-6	ASSPFAGTGNSPLH
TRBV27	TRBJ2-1	ASSLSIVSGPYNEQF
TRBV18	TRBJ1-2	ASSDGQGYGYT
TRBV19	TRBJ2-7	ASSLNFGLTYEQY
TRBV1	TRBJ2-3	TSSQDGSGRAGD
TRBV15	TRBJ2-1	ATSRPSGGYNEQF
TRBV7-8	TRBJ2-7	ASSLPRTSGGPSSYEQY
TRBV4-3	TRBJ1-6	ASSQDLDQTGLPLH